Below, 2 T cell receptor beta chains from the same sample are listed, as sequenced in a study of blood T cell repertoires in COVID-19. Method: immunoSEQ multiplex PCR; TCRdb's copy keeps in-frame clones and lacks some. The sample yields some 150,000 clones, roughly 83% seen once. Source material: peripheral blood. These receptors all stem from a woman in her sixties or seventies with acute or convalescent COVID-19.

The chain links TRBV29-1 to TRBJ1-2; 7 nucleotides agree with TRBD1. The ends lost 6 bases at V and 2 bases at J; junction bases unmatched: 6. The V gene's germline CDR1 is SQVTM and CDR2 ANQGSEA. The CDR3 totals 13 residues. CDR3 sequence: CSVGGQQNYGYTF. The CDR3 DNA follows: TGCAGCGTGGGGGGACAGCAAAACTATGGCTACACCTTC.

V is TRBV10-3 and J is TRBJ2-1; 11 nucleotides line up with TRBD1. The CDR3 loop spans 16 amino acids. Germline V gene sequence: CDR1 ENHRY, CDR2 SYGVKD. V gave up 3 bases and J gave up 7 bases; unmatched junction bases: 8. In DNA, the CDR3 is TGTGCCATCAGTGAACCGGGACAGGGGGTGATAAATGAGCAGTTCTTC. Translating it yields CAISEPGQGVINEQFF.